This T cell receptor beta chain was captured in a study of T-cell memory formation after mild COVID-19. The study's findings and limits: Confirmation was lacking for SARS-CoV-2 specificity of second-wave clones that peaked on day 37. Clones that got smaller from day 15 to 85 had even CD4/CD8, while clones growing later tipped toward CD4+.

J lost 10 bases, V lost 0 bases, and 8 bases had no gene match. The CDR3 length is 16 residues. Germline assignment: CDR1 SGHRS and CDR2 YFSETQ. As regards this clonotype: What it binds is unknown.

Researchers used 5'RACE with constant-segment primers to make TCR alpha and TCR beta cDNA libraries that carry sample barcodes and UMIs. MiXCR, run by TCRdb on the 5' RACE reads, gives a single entry per CDR3 protein. This table holds around 320,000 distinct CDR3 sequences, under 30% found once. This clonotype originated in an adult woman who had mild COVID-19 (a few samples of this study predate the infection). Cell type and time point are not known. V is TRBV5-1 and J is TRBJ2-1; 12 bases map to TRBD2. Sequencing input: PBMCs or a T cell subset sorted from them (not recorded which). The CDR3 protein is CASSLGLAGGPGEQFF. CDR3 in DNA: TGCGCCAGCAGCTTGGGTCTAGCGGGGGGGCCGGGGGAGCAGTTCTTC.